The rows below give T cell receptor beta chains drawn from one sample of a study of blood T cell repertoires in COVID-19. Method: immunoSEQ multiplex PCR; TCRdb's copy keeps in-frame clones and lacks some. In the table there are around 300,000 clones, 70% to 90% of which are singletons. The sample was peripheral blood. All receptors derive from a woman in her 70s with acute or convalescent COVID-19. Each CDR3 is given with its conserved first and last residue. The D gene is left open where the match is weak. Only some rows state a clone size, as once, few, many or a class for expanded clones.

d_call: -; v_call: TRBV5-1; j_call: TRBJ2-7; clone_size: -; cdr3_nt: TGCGCCAGCAGCTTGAATTCCGGGGGCTCCTACGAGCAGTACTTC; cdr3_aa: CASSLNSGGSYEQYF
d_call: TRBD1; v_call: TRBV5-4; j_call: TRBJ1-2; clone_size: -; cdr3_nt: TGTGCCAGCAGCCGAGGACAGGAGTCAGGTTATGGCTACACCTTC; cdr3_aa: CASSRGQESGYGYTF
d_call: TRBD1; v_call: TRBV12-3/TRBV12-4; j_call: TRBJ1-2; clone_size: -; cdr3_nt: TGTGCCAGCAGTCGCGGGACAGGGTCGTACACCTTC; cdr3_aa: CASSRGTGSYTF
d_call: TRBD2; v_call: TRBV3-1/TRBV3-2; j_call: TRBJ2-5; clone_size: -; cdr3_nt: TGTGCCAGCAGCCAGTACGCGGGGGGAATAGAGACCCAGTACTTC; cdr3_aa: CASSQYAGGIETQYF
d_call: -; v_call: TRBV6-5; j_call: TRBJ2-2; clone_size: -; cdr3_nt: TGTGCCACCGACCCTAGCCGCCTCACCGGGGAGCTGTTTTTT; cdr3_aa: CATDPSRLTGELFF
d_call: TRBD1; v_call: TRBV4-1; j_call: TRBJ1-4; clone_size: few; cdr3_nt: TGCGCCAGCAGCCTGATCCGGGACAGAAATGAAAAACTGTTTTTT; cdr3_aa: CASSLIRDRNEKLFF
d_call: -; v_call: TRBV5-1; j_call: TRBJ2-3; clone_size: -; cdr3_nt: TGCGCCAGCAGCTTGGGACTAGTCACAGATACGCAGTATTTT; cdr3_aa: CASSLGLVTDTQYF
d_call: -; v_call: TRBV7-6; j_call: TRBJ1-1; clone_size: -; cdr3_nt: TGTGCCAGCAGTCGGGGGAGCCTGGGGAACACTGAAGCTTTCTTT; cdr3_aa: CASSRGSLGNTEAFF
d_call: -; v_call: TRBV9; j_call: TRBJ1-2; clone_size: -; cdr3_nt: TGTGCCAGCAGCCCCTGGGAGGGGGGGTCTGATGGCTACACCTTC; cdr3_aa: CASSPWEGGSDGYTF
d_call: -; v_call: TRBV3-1/TRBV3-2; j_call: TRBJ1-4; clone_size: -; cdr3_nt: TGTGCCAGCAGCCAAGAGGGGGGGCGCGGGCAAAAACTGTTTTTT; cdr3_aa: CASSQEGGRGQKLFF
d_call: -; v_call: TRBV7-2; j_call: TRBJ1-1; clone_size: -; cdr3_nt: TGTGCCAGCAGCTTAATGGGGGGCACTGAAGCTTTCTTT; cdr3_aa: CASSLMGGTEAFF
d_call: TRBD2; v_call: TRBV24-1; j_call: TRBJ2-1; clone_size: -; cdr3_nt: TGTGCCACCAGTGACCCCGGGACTAGGGTATACAATGAGCAGTTCTTC; cdr3_aa: CATSDPGTRVYNEQFF
d_call: TRBD1; v_call: TRBV6-6; j_call: TRBJ1-5; clone_size: few; cdr3_nt: TGTGCCAGCAGTCCCCGGACAGGGGGATATTTTAGCAATCAGCCCCAGCATTTT; cdr3_aa: CASSPRTGGYFSNQPQHF
d_call: -; v_call: TRBV21-1; j_call: TRBJ2-7; clone_size: -; cdr3_nt: TGTGCCAGCAGCGTAGCGAAGGGCTGGGAATTC; cdr3_aa: CASSVAKGWEF
d_call: TRBD1; v_call: TRBV12-3/TRBV12-4; j_call: TRBJ1-2; clone_size: -; cdr3_nt: TGTGCCAGCAGTACAGGGGCCTCCTATGGCTACACCTTC; cdr3_aa: CASSTGASYGYTF
d_call: -; v_call: TRBV3-1/TRBV3-2; j_call: TRBJ1-1; clone_size: -; cdr3_nt: TGTGCCAGCAGCCAGGGGGCCATGGAAGCTTTCTTT; cdr3_aa: CASSQGAMEAFF
d_call: -; v_call: TRBV6-5; j_call: TRBJ2-5; clone_size: -; cdr3_nt: TGTGCCAGCAGTTCACGGCGAGGAGAGACCCAGTACTTC; cdr3_aa: CASSSRRGETQYF
d_call: -; v_call: TRBV19; j_call: TRBJ1-5; clone_size: -; cdr3_nt: TGTGCCAGTAGGGACACTTCGGTGGGGCAACATCTCGAGCATTTT; cdr3_aa: CASRDTSVGQHLEHF
d_call: -; v_call: TRBV27; j_call: TRBJ1-2; clone_size: -; cdr3_nt: TGTGCCAGCAGGGGTGTGGGACAATTTTTGGGCACCTTC; cdr3_aa: CASRGVGQFLGTF
d_call: TRBD2; v_call: TRBV11-3; j_call: TRBJ2-1; clone_size: -; cdr3_nt: TGTGCCAGCAGCTACCGGGGAGGGAATGAGCAGTTCTTC; cdr3_aa: CASSYRGGNEQFF
d_call: -; v_call: TRBV30; j_call: TRBJ1-1; clone_size: -; cdr3_nt: TGTGCCTGGAGTCCAACGCTAATCCGGGGGACTGAAGCTTTCTTT; cdr3_aa: CAWSPTLIRGTEAFF
d_call: TRBD2; v_call: TRBV3-1/TRBV3-2; j_call: TRBJ2-7; clone_size: -; cdr3_nt: TGTGCCAGCAGGCTGACTAGCGGGGGTGCCTACGAGCAGTACTTC; cdr3_aa: CASRLTSGGAYEQYF
d_call: TRBD1; v_call: TRBV10-2; j_call: TRBJ2-2; clone_size: -; cdr3_nt: TGCGCCAGCAGGAAGGGGGCCCCGAACACCGGGGAGCTGTTTTTT; cdr3_aa: CASRKGAPNTGELFF
d_call: -; v_call: TRBV11-2; j_call: TRBJ1-2; clone_size: once; cdr3_nt: TGTGCCAGCAGCTTAGGGAATAAAGGGGATGGCTACACCTTC; cdr3_aa: CASSLGNKGDGYTF
d_call: -; v_call: TRBV6-5; j_call: TRBJ1-5; clone_size: -; cdr3_nt: TGTGCCAGCGGCGACTACGACAATCAGCCCCAGCATTTT; cdr3_aa: CASGDYDNQPQHF
d_call: -; v_call: TRBV12-3/TRBV12-4; j_call: TRBJ2-3; clone_size: -; cdr3_nt: TGTGCCAGCAGACCCAAGGGGACAGATACGCAGTATTTT; cdr3_aa: CASRPKGTDTQYF
d_call: -; v_call: TRBV11-2; j_call: TRBJ2-2; clone_size: -; cdr3_nt: TGTGCCAGCAGCTTAGGAGCGGGTTACCGTAACACCGGGGAGCTGTTTTTT; cdr3_aa: CASSLGAGYRNTGELFF
d_call: TRBD1; v_call: TRBV5-1; j_call: TRBJ2-2; clone_size: -; cdr3_nt: TGCGCCAGCAGCCTGGGACAGGGCTACACCGGGGAGCTGTTTTTT; cdr3_aa: CASSLGQGYTGELFF
d_call: TRBD2; v_call: TRBV5-1; j_call: TRBJ2-5; clone_size: -; cdr3_nt: TGCGCCAGCAGCTTGGCCGGACTAGCGGGGAGGGTTGAGACCCAGTACTTC; cdr3_aa: CASSLAGLAGRVETQYF
d_call: TRBD2; v_call: TRBV3-1/TRBV3-2; j_call: TRBJ2-1; clone_size: -; cdr3_nt: TGTGCCAGCAGCCAGACTAGCGGGGGGGGTGAGCAGTTCTTC; cdr3_aa: CASSQTSGGGEQFF
d_call: TRBD1; v_call: TRBV6-4; j_call: TRBJ1-5; clone_size: -; cdr3_nt: TGTGCCAGCAGTGACTCTCCCAAACAGGGGGACCATCAGCCCCAGCATTTT; cdr3_aa: CASSDSPKQGDHQPQHF
d_call: -; v_call: TRBV30; j_call: TRBJ2-7; clone_size: -; cdr3_nt: TGTGCCTGGAGCGTGGGGAGGTACGAGCAGTACTTC; cdr3_aa: CAWSVGRYEQYF
d_call: -; v_call: TRBV12-3/TRBV12-4; j_call: TRBJ1-5; clone_size: -; cdr3_nt: TGTGCCAGCAGGTTAGGGAGTAATCAGCCCCAGCATTTT; cdr3_aa: CASRLGSNQPQHF
d_call: -; v_call: TRBV10-1; j_call: TRBJ2-3; clone_size: -; cdr3_nt: TGCGCCAGCAGTGACTCGGCGGTGAGCACAGATACGCAGTATTTT; cdr3_aa: CASSDSAVSTDTQYF
d_call: -; v_call: TRBV5-4; j_call: TRBJ2-1; clone_size: -; cdr3_nt: TGTGCCAGCAGCACGAGCGGACCGGCCTACAATGAGCAGTTCTTC; cdr3_aa: CASSTSGPAYNEQFF
d_call: -; v_call: TRBV11-3; j_call: TRBJ2-3; clone_size: -; cdr3_nt: TGTGCCAGCAGCTTAGGACAGGCCCCCACAGATACGCAGTATTTT; cdr3_aa: CASSLGQAPTDTQYF
d_call: -; v_call: TRBV3-1/TRBV3-2; j_call: TRBJ2-3; clone_size: -; cdr3_nt: TGTGCCAGCAGCCGAGGGACTCCAACAGATACGCAGTATTTT; cdr3_aa: CASSRGTPTDTQYF
d_call: -; v_call: TRBV11-3; j_call: TRBJ1-5; clone_size: -; cdr3_nt: TGTGCCAGCAGCTTAGTGGGGCCCCGACCTTTTCGAGCCCAGCATTTT; cdr3_aa: CASSLVGPRPFRAQHF
d_call: -; v_call: TRBV6-5; j_call: TRBJ1-3; clone_size: -; cdr3_nt: TGTGCCAGCAGTTCCCCCGGGAGCTCTGGAAACACCATATATTTT; cdr3_aa: CASSSPGSSGNTIYF
d_call: -; v_call: TRBV4-2; j_call: TRBJ1-6; clone_size: -; cdr3_nt: TGTGCCAGCAGCCAACCTGCAGGGCAGGATTCACCCCTCCACTTT; cdr3_aa: CASSQPAGQDSPLHF
d_call: TRBD1; v_call: TRBV5-4; j_call: TRBJ2-6; clone_size: -; cdr3_nt: TGTGCCAGCAGGCCGAGACAGGGGGTCACTGGGGCCAACGTCCTGACTTTC; cdr3_aa: CASRPRQGVTGANVLTF
d_call: TRBD1; v_call: TRBV6-6; j_call: TRBJ1-2; clone_size: -; cdr3_nt: TGTGCCAGCAGCTCTGACAGGGGCCATGGCTACACCTTC; cdr3_aa: CASSSDRGHGYTF